The next 18 T cell receptor beta chains were all read from a single sample in a study of Graves' ophthalmopathy and Graves' hyperthyroidism. Amplifying from RNA transcripts, the study obtained TCR beta CDR3 regions. RT-PCR with HTBI primers came first, then second-round multiplex PCR. TCRdb reprocessed the multiplex PCR reads with MiXCR, giving one entry per CDR3 protein. This repertoire shows 650,000 to 900,000 distinct CDR3 sequences, 35% to 50% found once; its top ten account for approximately 43%. The sequencing input was peripheral blood. These receptors were collected from an adult man with Graves' ophthalmopathy.

This clonotype appeared once. The rearrangement links TRBV5-1 to TRBJ2-3, with a tentative D call TRBD2 (6 bases). The CDR3 runs to 14 residues. Germline CDR1 is SGHRS and CDR2 is YFSETQ. V was clipped by 5 bases and J by 1 base, with 11 bases between them. For the CDR3, the DNA is TGCGCCAGCAGGGAGGGCAGCCGCACAGATACGCAGTATTTT. Translated: CASREGSRTDTQYF.

In its sample, this clonotype was seen once. The chain links TRBV2 to TRBJ2-7, with 7 bases matching TRBD1. Trimming cost V 6 bases and J 2 bases; bases outside gene matches: 10. The CDR3 length is 15 residues. Germline V CDR1 and CDR2: SNHLY, FYNNEI. CDR3 region: CASSQRGGQTYEQYF. CDR3 coding DNA: TGTGCCAGCAGCCAACGTGGGGGACAGACCTACGAGCAGTACTTC.

This clonotype was detected a few times. The rearrangement joins TRBV20-1 to TRBJ1-5; 8 bases line up with TRBD1. After removal of 0 bases from V and 6 bases from J, the junction contained 13 bases not matched to a gene. The germline CDR1 and CDR2 sequences are DFQATT and SNEGSKA (reference sequence). The CDR3 is made up of 17 amino acids. CDR3 in DNA: TGCAGTGCTAGAGATGGGTCCAGGGGGCTATTAATTCAGCCCCAGCATTTT. Protein: CSARDGSRGLLIQPQHF.

The genes are TRBV12-3 or TRBV12-4 and TRBJ1-5; no clear D. The ends were cut back, 2 bases at V and 9 bases at J, with 5 bases in the middle. This CDR3 has 11 residues. This CDR3 is CASSLSRPQHF. The CDR3 DNA sequence: TGTGCCAGCAGTTTAAGCAGGCCCCAGCATTTT.

The table lists this clonotype with a few counts. The chain couples TRBV6-5 to TRBJ1-2, with 7 bases fitting TRBD1. CDR1 is MNHEY and CDR2 is SVGAGI in the germline V gene. CDR3 length: 14 amino acids. The V and J ends lost 0 bases and 7 bases, in that order; junction bases with no gene match: 5. The CDR3 protein is CASSYSTGAGGYTF. The CDR3 DNA is TGTGCCAGCAGTTACTCTACAGGGGCGGGTGGCTACACCTTC.

The rearrangement joins TRBV9 to TRBJ2-7, with TRBD1 matching over 10 bases. Germline CDR1 is SGDLS and CDR2 is YYNGEE. V lost 4 bases and J lost 5; bases outside the gene matches: 6. This CDR3 contains 14 residues. Here the CDR3 reads CASSPRQGADEQYF. CDR3 DNA: TGTGCCAGCAGCCCTCGACAGGGGGCCGACGAGCAGTACTTC.

The rearrangement links TRBV12-3 or TRBV12-4 to TRBJ2-5; D is unclear. The V gene lost 0 bases and the J gene lost 5 bases, with 10 bases spanning the gap. The CDR3 has 14 residues. This CDR3 reads CASSLAQFGETQYF. CDR3 DNA: TGTGCCAGCAGTTTAGCCCAGTTTGGGGAGACCCAGTACTTC.

This clonotype was observed a handful of times. V gene TRBV6-5 combines with J gene TRBJ1-4, with D possibly matching TRBD1 (6 bases). Trimming took off 2 bases at V and 7 bases at J, with 14 bases between the two ends. The CDR3 spans 15 residues. Germline V gene data show CDR1 as MNHEY and CDR2 as SVGAGI. The CDR3 DNA follows: TGTGCCAGCAGTTACAGGGGGAGGGGGGCTGAAAAACTGTTTTTT. It translates to CASSYRGRGAEKLFF.

With regard to this clonotype: At one of its ends the junction is not consistent with the germline gene, which may arise from a read error. The V call is TRBV10-3, the J call TRBJ1-1; TRBD1 aligns across 7 bases. CDR3 length: 12 residues. Per the germline V gene, CDR1 is ENHRY and CDR2 is SYGVKD. CDR3 sequence: CASSYDRDRAFF. The CDR3 nucleotides read TGTGCCAGCAGTTACGACAGGGATAGAGCTTTCTTT.

In this sample, this clonotype turned up many times. The chain joins TRBV5-8 to TRBJ2-6; D is tentatively TRBD1 or TRBD2 (5 bases each). Trimming removed 4 bases at V and 8 bases at J, with 10 bases between. The CDR3 consists of 13 residues. Germline CDR1 is SGHTS and CDR2 is YDEGEE. CDR3 nucleotide sequence: TGTGCCAGCAGCCCCGGGACGACCAACGTCCTGACTTTC. This encodes CASSPGTTNVLTF.

Points on this clonotype: Likely a read error: the CDR3 ends without its conserved phenylalanine or tryptophan. The chain is built from TRBV6-6 and TRBJ2-7; D unresolved. V lost 6 bases, J lost 5 bases, and 8 bases lay in between. CDR1 is MNHNY and CDR2 is SVGAGI in the germline V gene (reference sequence). This CDR3 contains 11 residues. The chain's CDR3 is CASSSLDEQYL. The CDR3 coding sequence is TGTGCCAGCAGCTCCCTTGACGAGCAGTACTTG.

On this clonotype itself: This could be a read error, since a much larger clone is one nucleotide away. This chain joins TRBV19 and TRBJ1-2; D is perhaps TRBD1 (5 bases). The CDR3 totals 13 residues. CDR1 and CDR2 (germline): LNHDA, SQIVND (reference sequence). Trimming removed 3 bases at V and 3 bases at J, with 8 bases between. CDR3 loop: CASSIGGDYGYTF. The CDR3 DNA sequence: TGTGCCAGTAGTATTGGAGGGGACTATGGCTACACCTTC.

J is TRBJ1-1 and V is TRBV7-9, with TRBD1 matching 8 bases. The CDR3 totals 15 residues. V was clipped by 1 base and J by 4 bases; unmatched bases: 5. CDR1 and CDR2 from the germline V gene are SEHNR and FQNEAQ (reference sequence). The CDR3 DNA follows: TGTGCCAGCAGCTTAGGCGGACAGGGAGTCACTGAAGCTTTCTTT. It translates to CASSLGGQGVTEAFF.

On this clonotype: One junction end disagrees with the germline gene, perhaps due to a read error. This chain joins TRBV10-3 and TRBJ2-5; D possibly corresponds to TRBD1 (6 bases). CDR1 and CDR2 from the germline V gene are ENHRY and SYGVKD. The CDR3 length is 16 residues. DNA of the CDR3: TGTGCCAGCAGTTTAGATCCTCAGGGGTACCAAGAGACCCAGTACTTC. Residues: CASSLDPQGYQETQYF.

V gene TRBV20-1 combines with J gene TRBJ1-4; D call uncertain. V was cut by 3 bases and J by 11 bases, with 13 bases left in between. There are 12 residues in the CDR3. Germline V gives CDR1 DFQATT, CDR2 SNEGSKA (reference sequence). The CDR3 here is CSASFEQEKLFF. In DNA form, the CDR3 reads TGCAGTGCTAGTTTCGAGCAGGAGAAACTGTTTTTT.

The chain combines TRBV24-1 with TRBJ2-7, with 9 bases fitting TRBD1. J gave up 5 bases and V 4 bases, and 8 bases lay outside the gene matches. Germline CDR1 is KGHDR and CDR2 is SFDVKD. CDR3 size: 15 residues. CDR3 bases: TGTGCCACCAGTGACCCAGGGACAGGGTTCCACGAGCAGTACTTC. It specifies CATSDPGTGFHEQYF.

Many counts were recorded for this clonotype. The chain employs TRBV5-1 and TRBJ2-5, with a tentative D call TRBD2 (6 bases). This CDR3 is 13 amino acids long. CDR1 SGHRS and CDR2 YFSETQ come from the germline V gene. The V gene lost 4 bases and the J gene lost 2 bases, with 9 bases spanning the gap. Here the CDR3 reads CASSPTSQETQYF. DNA for the CDR3: TGCGCCAGCAGCCCGACTAGTCAAGAGACCCAGTACTTC.

This clonotype was detected only a few times. The J gene is TRBJ1-2, the V gene TRBV19; 10 nucleotides match TRBD1. The germline V gene has CDR1 LNHDA and CDR2 SQIVND (reference sequence). Trimming removed 5 bases from V and 3 bases from J; junction bases left unmatched: 3. The CDR3 loop spans 14 amino acids. The CDR3 sequence is CASSVTGGDYGYTF. In nucleotides, the CDR3 is TGTGCCAGTAGTGTGACAGGGGGCGACTATGGCTACACCTTC.